This TCR beta chain was observed in a study of blood T cell repertoires in COVID-19. The CDR3 runs to 14 residues. The germline V and J ends were trimmed by 8 bases and 4 bases, with 16 bases remaining between them. The germline gives CDR1 LGHNA, CDR2 YNFKEQ. Original processing notes: Counts of nucleated cells, estimated from reference gene primer amplification, were obtained. Clones were sequenced by immunoSEQ multiplex PCR, and TCRdb holds only the in-frame ones, with some missing. That table is the source of V, J and clone size, and D and trimming were worked out from the DNA. The data contain around 180,000 clones, 80% to 85% of them singletons.

The clonotype comes from a woman in her 30s with acute or convalescent COVID-19. The sample was peripheral blood. The chain employs TRBV4-2 and TRBJ2-3; TRBD2 might be the D (6 bases). The CDR3 sequence is CASRGKSESDTQYF. The DNA for the CDR3 is TGTGCCAGCCGGGGGAAGTCCGAGTCAGATACGCAGTATTTT.